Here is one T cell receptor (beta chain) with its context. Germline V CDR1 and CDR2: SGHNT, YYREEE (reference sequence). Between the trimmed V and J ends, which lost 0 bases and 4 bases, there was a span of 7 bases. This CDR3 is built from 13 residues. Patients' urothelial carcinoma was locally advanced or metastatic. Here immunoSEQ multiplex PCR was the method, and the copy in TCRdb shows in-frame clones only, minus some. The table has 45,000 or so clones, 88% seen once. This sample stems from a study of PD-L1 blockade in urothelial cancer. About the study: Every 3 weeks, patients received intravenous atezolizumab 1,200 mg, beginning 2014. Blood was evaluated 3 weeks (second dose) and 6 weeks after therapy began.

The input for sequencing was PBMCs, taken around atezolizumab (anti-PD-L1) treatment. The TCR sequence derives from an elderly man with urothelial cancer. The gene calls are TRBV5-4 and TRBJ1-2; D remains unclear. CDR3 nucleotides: TGTGCCAGCAGCTTGGTCGGTGCCTATGGCTACACCTTC. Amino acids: CASSLVGAYGYTF. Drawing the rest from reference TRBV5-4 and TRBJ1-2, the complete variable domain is ETGVTQSPTHLIKTRGQQVTLRCSSQSGHNTVSWYQQALGQGPQFIFQYYREEENGRGNFPPRFSGLQFPNYSSELNVNALELDDSALYLCASSLVGAYGYTFGSGTRLTVV.